The 11 T cell receptor beta chains in this list originate from one sample, sequenced in a study of blood T cells in healthy people across ages. Next came a second PCR, run for about 6 to 11 cycles, which used a sample-barcoded 5' primer along with a J-beta primer mix. From the 5' RACE reads, TCRdb called clonotypes with MiXCR, one entry per CDR3 protein. The table has more than 1.4 million distinct CDR3 sequences, around two fifths seen once; the top ten hold 7% to 9.5%. Material: blood. The receptors were sampled from a woman aged 18-35 years in good health.

This chain joins TRBV19 and TRBJ2-1; D could derive from TRBD1 or TRBD2 (5 bases each). Deletions cut 3 bases from V and 9 bases from J, with 15 bases between. The germline V gene has CDR1 LNHDA and CDR2 SQIVND (reference sequence). The CDR3 totals 14 residues. CDR3 sequence reads: CASSIRTGTAEQFF. In DNA, the CDR3 is TGTGCCAGTAGTATCCGGACCGGGACGGCTGAGCAGTTCTTC.

This clonotype was seen repeatedly, ten times or more. This chain connects TRBV10-3 to TRBJ2-3, with D tentatively TRBD2 (6 bases). Per the germline V gene, CDR1 is ENHRY and CDR2 is SYGVKD. V gave up 4 bases and J gave up 2 bases, with 16 bases separating them. CDR3 length: 16 amino acids. As DNA, the CDR3 is TGTGCCATCAGTGGGCTTGGGGCGGGACTCACAGATACGCAGTATTTT. It codes for CAISGLGAGLTDTQYF.

The chain employs TRBV27 and TRBJ1-1; D remains unclear. V was shortened by 6 bases and J by 6 bases, with 17 bases between the two germline ends. The CDR3 spans 14 residues. CDR1 and CDR2 (germline): MNHEY, SMNVEV (reference sequence). The CDR3 spells CASRRTEALAEAFF. The CDR3 DNA reads as TGTGCCAGCAGACGGACCGAAGCGCTCGCTGAAGCTTTCTTT.

The table lists this clonotype with a few counts. The rearrangement joins TRBV28 to TRBJ1-1; D gene uncertain. Between the trimmed V and J ends, which lost 10 bases and 8 bases, there was a span of 20 bases. Germline lookup yields CDR1 MDHEN and CDR2 SYDVKM. This CDR3 contains 13 residues. The CDR3 DNA follows: TGTGCCACCTCCTCTGGGGAGCGAGAAGAAGCTTTCTTT. It specifies CATSSGEREEAFF.

This rearrangement joins TRBV12-3 or TRBV12-4 to TRBJ2-3; TRBD1 is a possible D gene (5 bases). Trimming took off 4 bases at V and 9 bases at J, with 17 bases between the two ends. The CDR3 extends over 14 amino acids. CDR3 sequence (DNA): TGTGCCAGCAGTTCGCAGCAGCTTAGGGGAACGCAGTATTTT. This encodes CASSSQQLRGTQYF.

This chain joins TRBV11-3 and TRBJ2-3; either TRBD1 or TRBD2 may supply D (5 bases each). The CDR3 totals 15 residues. The germline V gene has CDR1 SGHNT and CDR2 YENEEA. The germline V and J ends were trimmed by 6 bases and 2 bases, with 15 bases remaining between them. The CDR3 nucleotides read TGTGCCAGCAGTTCCCGGGACGGATACACAGATACGCAGTATTTT. Translating it yields CASSSRDGYTDTQYF.

In DNA, the CDR3 is TGCAGTGCCCGCGACCGACAGGGTAACGGGCAAGAGACCCAGTTCTTC. Amino acids: CSARDRQGNGQETQFF. V is TRBV20-1 and J is TRBJ2-5; 7 bases align to TRBD1. The end of the DNA fits TRBJ2-1 better, so the J call may be wrong. The germline V gene has CDR1 DFQATT and CDR2 SNEGSKA (reference sequence). The CDR3 totals 16 residues.

This clonotype was seen a few times. The genes are TRBV15 and TRBJ1-1; D remains unclear. Germline values: CDR1 LNHNV, CDR2 YYDKDF (reference sequence). The CDR3 totals 13 residues. Trimming removed 5 bases at V and 7 bases at J, with 14 bases between. The CDR3 loop reads CATSPFGGSEAFF. Written as DNA, the CDR3 is TGTGCCACCAGCCCATTTGGCGGAAGTGAAGCTTTCTTT.

V is TRBV14 and J is TRBJ1-1; 8 nucleotides align to TRBD1. J gave up 2 bases and V 4 bases, and 12 bases lay outside the gene matches. Germline CDR1 is SGHDN and CDR2 is FVKESK. This CDR3 has 17 residues. The CDR3 DNA is TGTGCCAGCAGCCCCCGACCGGACAGGGCGATCAACACTGAAGCTTTCTTT. This sequence encodes CASSPRPDRAINTEAFF.

The chain has TRBV27 and TRBJ1-1; D gene ambiguous. The germline gives CDR1 MNHEY, CDR2 SMNVEV (reference sequence). Trimming removed 6 bases from V and 0 bases from J, with 20 bases in between. The CDR3 is made up of 17 amino acids. The CDR3 DNA sequence: TGTGCCAGCAGCAAAACCGGCGGTCGGACCGTGAACACTGAAGCTTTCTTT. It translates to CASSKTGGRTVNTEAFF.

This chain connects TRBV5-1 to TRBJ2-3; perhaps TRBD2 as D (6 bases). This CDR3 has 14 residues. V was shortened by 9 bases and J by 0 bases, with 14 bases between the two germline ends. Germline assignment: CDR1 SGHRS and CDR2 YFSETQ. CDR3 in amino acids: CATAGTGSTDTQYF. CDR3 in DNA: TGCGCCACCGCAGGGACTGGGAGCACAGATACGCAGTATTTT.